This entry features one T cell receptor beta chain sequence. Its target is unknown. The sample belongs to a study of T-cell reconstitution after alpha-beta-depleted transplantation in children. The CDR3 has 15 amino acids. Per germline, CDR1 SNHLY and CDR2 FYNNEI. V lost 4 bases and J lost 3; bases outside the gene matches: 8. Points from the study as a whole: Several hundred expanded graft clones reportedly supplied alpha-beta T cells about two months after transplant.

Using unique molecular identifiers, the investigators prepared the TCRbeta library. Each CDR3 protein gets one entry after TCRdb re-called the PCR reads with MiXCR. The table records hundreds of thousands of distinct CDR3 sequences, roughly 14% of them present only once. The sequenced sample was PBMCs, obtained before TCRalphabeta/CD19-depleted stem cell transplant. This receptor was taken from a girl under 10 years old with congenital amegakaryocytic thrombocytopenia, due to receive a stem cell transplant. The chain is built from TRBV2 and TRBJ2-7; 8 bases map to TRBD2. CDR3 amino acids: CASSGSAGDFYEQYF. In DNA form, the CDR3 reads TGTGCCAGCAGTGGGTCAGCGGGAGATTTCTACGAGCAGTACTTC.